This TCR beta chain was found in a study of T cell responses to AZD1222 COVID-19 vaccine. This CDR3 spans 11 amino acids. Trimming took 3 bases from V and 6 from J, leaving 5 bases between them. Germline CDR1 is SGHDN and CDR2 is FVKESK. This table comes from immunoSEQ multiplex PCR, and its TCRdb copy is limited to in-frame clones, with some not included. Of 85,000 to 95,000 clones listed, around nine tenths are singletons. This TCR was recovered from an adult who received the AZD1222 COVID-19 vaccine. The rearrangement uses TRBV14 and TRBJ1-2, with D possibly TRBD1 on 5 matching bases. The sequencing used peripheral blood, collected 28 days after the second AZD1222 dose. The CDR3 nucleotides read TGTGCCAGCAGCCAGGGGGATGGCTACACCTTC. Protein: CASSQGDGYTF. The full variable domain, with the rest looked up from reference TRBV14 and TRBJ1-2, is EAGVTQFPSHSVIEKGQTVTLRCDPISGHDNLYWYRRVMGKEIKFLLHFVKESKQDESGMPNNRFLAERTGGTYSTLKVQPAELEDSGVYFCASSQGDGYTFGSGTRLTVV.